This T cell receptor (beta chain) was obtained from a study of T cells in Graves' hyperthyroidism and ophthalmopathy. Study-level background: Peripheral blood was acquired at first diagnosis, ahead of any therapy whatsoever.

The source material, RNA transcripts, was used to amplify TCR beta CDR3 regions. When the TCR CDR3 underwent first-round RT-PCR, the HTBI primer set was used. From the multiplex PCR reads, TCRdb called clonotypes with MiXCR, one entry per CDR3 protein. The sample yields around 280,000 distinct CDR3 sequences, approximately 15% seen once. The V and J ends lost 0 bases and 0 bases respectively, with 12 bases between them. The CDR3 extends over 15 amino acids. Per germline, CDR1 DFQATT and CDR2 SNEGSKA (reference sequence). Across 18 months, stable Graves' hyperthyroidism was marked by no progression to ophthalmopathy. This clonotype came up a few times.

The chain has TRBV20-1 and TRBJ2-7; the D is unclear. Sequenced input: blood. This sequence was found in a woman between 40 and 50 years old with Graves' hyperthyroidism. The CDR3 protein is CSARDDGESSYEQYF. The CDR3 region has the DNA TGCAGTGCTAGAGATGATGGCGAGAGCTCCTACGAGCAGTACTTC.